The 16 T cell receptor beta chains listed next were all sequenced from one sample in a study of T cells after yellow fever vaccination. TCRdb reanalysed the 5' RACE reads using MiXCR and keeps one entry per CDR3 protein. The sample holds about 230,000 distinct CDR3 sequences, less than 7.5% seen once. The input for sequencing was CD4+ T cells sorted from PBMCs, taken on the day of the yellow fever booster vaccination. Every receptor here comes from a man aged 25 to 40 who received the YFV17D yellow fever vaccine.

This clonotype was recorded many times. The J gene is TRBJ2-7, the V gene TRBV10-3; possible D gene TRBD2, 5 bases. The CDR3 has 15 amino acids. Germline V gene lookup returns CDR1 ENHRY and CDR2 SYGVKD. The germline V and J ends were trimmed by 8 bases and 3 bases, with 20 bases remaining between them. CDR3 DNA sequence: TGTGCCATCGGGAGTGGTGGGAGACACCACTACGAGCAGTACTTC. Protein: CAIGSGGRHHYEQYF.

This clonotype was seen only a few times. This rearrangement joins TRBV11-2 to TRBJ2-3; D possibly corresponds to TRBD2 (6 bases). Germline CDR1 SGHAT, CDR2 FQNNGV. V was shortened by 5 bases and J by 2 bases, with 8 bases between the two germline ends. The CDR3 loop spans 13 amino acids. CDR3 DNA sequence: TGTGCCAGCAGCGCGGGGACCACAGATACGCAGTATTTT. Translated: CASSAGTTDTQYF.

This chain links TRBV5-6 with TRBJ2-6; D may be TRBD1 (5 bases). Trimming stripped 4 bases from V and 2 bases from J, with 10 bases between. Germline CDR1 and CDR2: SGHDT and YYEEEE. The CDR3 contains 15 residues. In nucleotides, the CDR3 is TGTGCCAGCAGCCCCCAGGGCCCTGGGGCCAACGTCCTGACTTTC. This encodes CASSPQGPGANVLTF.

Many counts were recorded for this clonotype. The chain has TRBV7-2 and TRBJ2-7; 8 nucleotides align to TRBD2. The J segment lost 2 bases and the V segment lost 5 bases, leaving 5 bases of the junction unmatched. The germline V gene encodes CDR1 SGHTA and CDR2 FQGNSA. The CDR3 runs 14 residues. CDR3 nucleotides: TGTGCCAGCAGCCCCCTAGCGGGCCCCTACGAGCAGTACTTC. This encodes CASSPLAGPYEQYF.

At least ten counts were recorded for this clonotype. The chain uses TRBV20-1 and TRBJ2-7; D is perhaps TRBD2 (6 bases). This CDR3 is 13 amino acids long. The germline gives CDR1 DFQATT, CDR2 SNEGSKA (reference sequence). V gave up 6 bases and J gave up 6 bases, with 18 bases separating them. CDR3 nucleotide sequence: TGCAGTGCCTCCCAGCCGGGAGCGGGCGAGCAGTACTTC. This codes for CSASQPGAGEQYF.

This clonotype was picked up many times. The V and J genes are TRBV5-1 and TRBJ2-7; D is uncertain. V lost 0 bases and J lost 3, with 7 bases in between. The CDR3 is 13 residues long. The germline V gene has CDR1 SGHRS and CDR2 YFSETQ. DNA of the CDR3: TGCGCCAGCAGCTTGGAGTTGATCTACGAGCAGTACTTC. It codes for CASSLELIYEQYF.

This clonotype was observed many times. The V and J genes are TRBV20-1 and TRBJ2-5; TRBD1 agrees at 7 bases. J gave up 5 bases and V 6 bases, and 9 bases lay outside the gene matches. The CDR3 is made up of 13 amino acids. Germline loops: CDR1 DFQATT, CDR2 SNEGSKA (reference sequence). The CDR3 loop reads CSAPPGGRETQYF. CDR3 coding DNA: TGCAGTGCACCCCCAGGGGGTAGGGAGACCCAGTACTTC.

This clonotype was counted ten times or more. The chain is built from TRBV7-3 and TRBJ2-1, with TRBD2 matching over 9 bases. The CDR3 has 15 residues. The germline CDR1 and CDR2 sequences are SGHTA and FQGTGA. V was clipped by 5 bases and J by 0 bases; unmatched bases: 2. CDR3 in DNA: TGTGCCAGCAGCATTAGCGGGGGCTCCTACAATGAGCAGTTCTTC. This codes for CASSISGGSYNEQFF.

The sample holds a few counts of this clonotype. The gene calls are TRBV12-3 or TRBV12-4 and TRBJ2-3; perhaps D is TRBD1 or TRBD2 (5 bases each). The CDR3 length is 14 residues. Trimming removed 5 bases at V and 6 bases at J, with 15 bases between. CDR3 loop: CASSILGRPDTQYF. CDR3 DNA sequence: TGTGCCAGCAGTATACTGGGACGTCCGGATACGCAGTATTTT.

A few counts support this clonotype. J is TRBJ2-5 and V is TRBV4-3, with 7 bases lining up with TRBD2. Germline-derived CDR1 and CDR2 are LGHNA and YSLEER. Trimming at V came to 6 bases and at J to 3 bases, leaving 13 bases not matched to a gene. The CDR3 runs to 16 residues. The CDR3 DNA sequence: TGCGCCAGCAGTAGCTTTCCTAGCGGTTGCGAAGAGACCCAGTACTTC. Its protein is CASSSFPSGCEETQYF.

At least ten counts were recorded for this clonotype. The chain uses TRBV18 and TRBJ2-1; D tentatively fits TRBD1 or TRBD2 (5 bases each). Germline V gene lookup returns CDR1 KGHSH and CDR2 LQKENI. Trimming removed 5 bases from V and 13 bases from J, with 15 bases in between. The CDR3 has 12 residues. The CDR3 DNA reads TGTGCCAGCTCATCGAAGTCTGGGGGTCAGTTCTTC. The encoded protein is CASSSKSGGQFF.

The table lists this clonotype with many counts. CDR3 region: CASRSRGNEQYF. CDR3 coding DNA: TGTGCCAGCCGTAGCAGGGGGAACGAGCAGTACTTC. The chain carries TRBV25-1 and TRBJ2-7; 7 nucleotides match TRBD1. Per germline, CDR1 MGHDK and CDR2 SYGVNS. Losses at the gene ends were 8 bases for V and 5 bases for J; bases not matched to a gene: 6. The CDR3 is made up of 12 amino acids.

This clonotype was seen at least ten times. The chain is built from TRBV19 and TRBJ2-5; D is possibly TRBD2 (6 bases). The CDR3 contains 13 residues. V was shortened by 5 bases and J by 7 bases, with 14 bases between the two germline ends. CDR1 is LNHDA and CDR2 is SQIVND in the germline V gene (reference sequence). The CDR3 DNA reads as TGTGCCAGTAGTGAACGCGGGACGCTGACCCAGTACTTC. Its translation is CASSERGTLTQYF.

The chain joins TRBV9 to TRBJ2-2, with 11 positions matching TRBD1. Germline CDR1 SGDLS, CDR2 YYNGEE. With 3 bases clipped from V and 7 bases from J, the junction kept 5 bases outside the gene matches. The CDR3 sequence is 15 residues long. CDR3 sequence: CASSAGQGAGGELFF. Written as DNA, the CDR3 is TGTGCCAGCAGCGCCGGACAGGGGGCAGGCGGGGAGCTGTTTTTT. The variable domain in full, completed from reference TRBV9 and TRBJ2-2, reads DSGVTQTPKHLITATGQRVTLRCSPRSGDLSVYWYQQSLDQGLQFLIQYYNGEERAKGNILERFSAQQFPDLHSELNLSSLELGDSALYFCASSAGQGAGGELFFGEGSRLTVL.

There are many counts of this clonotype. V and J are TRBV6-5 and TRBJ2-1, with TRBD2 matching over 11 bases. Germline lookup yields CDR1 MNHEY and CDR2 SVGAGI. The length of the CDR3 is 14 residues. With V trimmed by 3 bases and J by 8 bases, 3 bases remained unmatched. CDR3 protein: CASSYTSGSYEQFF. Here the CDR3 DNA reads TGTGCCAGCAGTTATACTAGCGGGAGCTATGAGCAGTTCTTC.

This clonotype has more than one count but fewer than ten. V usage is TRBV11-2 and J usage is TRBJ2-1; 8 positions match TRBD1. CDR3 length equals 15 residues. The V gene's germline CDR1 is SGHAT and CDR2 FQNNGV. Losses at the gene ends were 8 bases for V and 2 bases for J; bases not matched to a gene: 8. For the CDR3, the DNA is TGTGCCAGCGGACGATCAGGGGGCCCCTACAATGAGCAGTTCTTC. Protein: CASGRSGGPYNEQFF.